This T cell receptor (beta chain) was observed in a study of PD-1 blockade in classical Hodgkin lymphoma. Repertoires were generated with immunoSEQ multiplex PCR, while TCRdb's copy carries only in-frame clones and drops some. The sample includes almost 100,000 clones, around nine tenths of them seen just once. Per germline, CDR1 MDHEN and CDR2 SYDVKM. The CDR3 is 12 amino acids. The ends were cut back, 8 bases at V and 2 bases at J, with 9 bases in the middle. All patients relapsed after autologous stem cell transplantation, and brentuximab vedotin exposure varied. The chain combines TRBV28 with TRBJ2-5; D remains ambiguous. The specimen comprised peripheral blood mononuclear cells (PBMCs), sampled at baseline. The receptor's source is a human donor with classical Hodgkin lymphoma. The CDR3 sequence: CASRATQETQYF. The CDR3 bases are TGTGCCAGCCGGGCGACACAAGAGACCCAGTACTTC.